These T cell receptor beta chains were read from a single sample in a study of shared clonotypes between healthy human individuals. Produced via immunoSEQ multiplex PCR; TCRdb's table is partial and in-frame only. The repertoire holds around 320,000 clones, over 75% seen once, with roughly 16% in the top ten. The sample comprised memory CD8+ T cells sorted from blood. The origin of the receptors is a young man in good health. The conserved cysteine and the conserved F or W are not part of the CDR3 here. Rows give clone size only sometimes, using once, few, many, or a class for an expanded clone.

V gene	J gene	clone size	CDR3 protein
TRBV9	TRBJ2-3	.	ASSVASFPDTQY
TRBV7-6	TRBJ1-4	.	ASSPMAFGEKLF
TRBV7-9	TRBJ1-1	.	ASSDKHRGRSPDTEAF
TRBV4-3	TRBJ2-1	.	ASSQGIPGVGLHNEQF
TRBV11-2	TRBJ1-1	.	ASSSYGGPSFMNTEAF
TRBV7-9	TRBJ2-7	.	ASSLGSFEQY
TRBV10-3	TRBJ1-6	.	AISFGVIYNSPLH
TRBV5-6	TRBJ2-3	once	ASSLVLAEGSTDTQY
TRBV4-2	TRBJ2-7	once	ASSQDPGESSYEQY
TRBV29-1	TRBJ2-5	.	SVEGAEFRY
TRBV5-4	TRBJ2-7	.	ASSLVGGENEQY
TRBV11-3	TRBJ2-7	once	ASSLDSFGEQY
TRBV14	TRBJ2-1	.	ASRPGEPFSYNEQF
TRBV27	TRBJ2-7	.	ASSSTTSGTEQY
TRBV14	TRBJ1-2	.	ASSQDQLTGGGYT
TRBV9	TRBJ1-4	.	ASSVAGTGANNEKLF
TRBV7-9	TRBJ1-2	once	ASTSEQDPTNYGYT
TRBV4-1	TRBJ2-7	.	ASSQGPDGAYEQY
TRBV7-8	TRBJ1-2	.	ASSLGTLDNYGYT
TRBV19	TRBJ2-1	.	ASSPRTGVYNEQF
TRBV14	TRBJ2-4	.	ASSQDGGGSEGIQY
TRBV4-3	TRBJ2-7	.	ASSLSGGAKQY
TRBV11-3	TRBJ2-2	.	ASSLLGWPGELF
TRBV6-4	TRBJ2-1	.	ASREEAGGYNEQF
TRBV6-5	TRBJ2-7	.	ASSYPSNREQY